This record concerns one TCR beta chain sequence. The sample originates from a study of blood T cell repertoires in COVID-19. Overall study context: Samples of COVID-19 (acute and convalescent) were obtained from the United States, Italy and Spain. PBMCs, B-cell-depleted T cells, or T cells provided the cDNA or gDNA that made up the material.

Original methodology: It was from reference gene primer amplification that nucleated cell counts were estimated. Using immunoSEQ multiplex PCR, the repertoire was profiled, and TCRdb retains in-frame clones only, with some absent. Clonal size and the V and J genes are those of that table, whereas D and trimming came from the DNA. The sample includes roughly 80,000 clones, approximately 81% of them seen just once. Germline V gene data show CDR1 as SGHRS and CDR2 as YFSETQ. V shed 5 bases and J shed 7 bases, with 13 bases lying between them. The CDR3 consists of 13 residues. Sequenced: peripheral blood. The rearrangement uses TRBV5-1 and TRBJ2-1; D ambiguous. The TCR sequence derives from a woman aged 65 to 85 with acute or convalescent COVID-19. CDR3 in DNA: TGCGCCAGCAGTAGCTACCCCGGGAATGAGCAGTTCTTC. Translating gives CASSSYPGNEQFF.